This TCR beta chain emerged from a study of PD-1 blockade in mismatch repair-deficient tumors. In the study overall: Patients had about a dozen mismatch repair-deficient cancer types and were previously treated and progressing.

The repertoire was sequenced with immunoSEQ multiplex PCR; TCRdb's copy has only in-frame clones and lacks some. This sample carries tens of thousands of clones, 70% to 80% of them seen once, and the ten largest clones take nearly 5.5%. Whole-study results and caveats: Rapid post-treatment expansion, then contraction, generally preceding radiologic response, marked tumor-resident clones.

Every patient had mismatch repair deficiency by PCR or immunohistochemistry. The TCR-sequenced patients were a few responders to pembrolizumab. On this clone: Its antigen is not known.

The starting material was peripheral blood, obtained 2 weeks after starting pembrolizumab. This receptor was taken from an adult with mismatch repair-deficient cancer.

CDR3 coding DNA: TGTGCCAGCAGCCAGGGGACAGGGGGAACCGGGGAGCTGTTTTTT. The encoded protein is CASSQGTGGTGELFF. The chain links TRBV7-8 to TRBJ2-2; TRBD1 matches at 11 bases. V lost 5 bases to trimming and J lost 5 bases; unmatched junction nucleotides: 4. This CDR3 has 15 amino acids. CDR1 and CDR2 (germline): SGHVS, FQNEAQ.